The T cell receptor beta chain under discussion was sequenced for a study of cytomegalovirus exposure and HLA in healthy donors. Background on the study: A subsequent analysis reported that the 120 or so validation repertoires were produced on the same platform that had also been used for the 500 to 700 first-cohort repertoires.

Overall study results and limits: The listing of roughly 160 TCR beta chains classed them as cytomegalovirus-associated. In vitro testing confirmed a few CMV-associated chains as specific for CMV antigens.

Regarding this clone: Its specificity is unknown.

Some clones are missing from TCRdb's copy, which holds only in-frame ones; the method was immunoSEQ multiplex PCR. The table has fewer than 90,000 clones, 95% to 97% seen once. The receptor's source is a man younger than 30 in good health and CMV-seropositive. The sample was PBMCs.

CDR3 sequence: CASSPTGVGNQPQHF. CDR3 bases: TGTGCCAGCAGCCCGACAGGGGTAGGCAATCAGCCCCAGCATTTT. This chain uses TRBV7-2 with TRBJ1-5, with 8 bases aligning to TRBD1. The CDR3 has 15 residues. Trimming took 5 bases from V and 2 from J; bases not matched to a gene: 5. Germline V gives CDR1 SGHTA, CDR2 FQGNSA.